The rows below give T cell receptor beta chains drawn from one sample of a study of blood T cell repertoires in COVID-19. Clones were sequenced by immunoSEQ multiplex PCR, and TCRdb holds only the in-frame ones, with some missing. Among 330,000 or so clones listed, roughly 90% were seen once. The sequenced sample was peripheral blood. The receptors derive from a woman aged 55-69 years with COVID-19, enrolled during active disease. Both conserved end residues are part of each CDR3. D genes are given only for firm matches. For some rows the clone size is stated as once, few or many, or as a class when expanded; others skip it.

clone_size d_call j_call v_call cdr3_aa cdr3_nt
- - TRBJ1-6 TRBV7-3 CASSLQGYNSPLHF TGTGCCAGCAGCTTACAGGGGTATAATTCACCCCTCCACTTT
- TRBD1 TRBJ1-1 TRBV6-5 CASIARTGWRTEAFF TGTGCCAGCATAGCCCGGACAGGGTGGCGGACTGAAGCTTTCTTT
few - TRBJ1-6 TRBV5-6 CASSLLEGNYNSPLHF TGTGCCAGCAGCTTGTTGGAGGGGAACTATAATTCACCCCTCCACTTT
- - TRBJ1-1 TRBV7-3 CASSLPGGGEAFF TGTGCCAGCAGCCTACCAGGAGGAGGTGAAGCTTTCTTT
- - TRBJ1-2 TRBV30 CAWSVWPGYTF TGTGCCTGGAGTGTATGGCCTGGCTACACCTTC
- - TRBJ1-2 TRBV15 CATSSRGIDGYTF TGTGCCACCAGCAGTCGGGGGATCGACGGCTACACCTTC
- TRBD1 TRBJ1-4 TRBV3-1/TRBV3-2 CASSPLGQGVEKLFF TGTGCCAGCAGCCCGTTAGGACAGGGGGTAGAAAAACTGTTTTTT
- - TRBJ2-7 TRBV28 CASSLSPGTYEQYF TGTGCCAGCAGTTTATCCCCAGGGACCTACGAGCAGTACTTC
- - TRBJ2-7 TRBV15 CATSREAGSYEQYF TGTGCCACCAGCAGAGAGGCGGGCAGCTACGAGCAGTACTTC
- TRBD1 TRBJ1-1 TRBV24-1 CATSETGTTEAFF TGTGCCACCAGTGAGACAGGGACTACTGAAGCTTTCTTT
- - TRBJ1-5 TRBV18 CASSPTGDYQPQHF TGTGCCAGCTCACCAACAGGCGATTATCAGCCCCAGCATTTT
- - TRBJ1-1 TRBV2 CASRTLTFGSEAFF TGTGCCAGCAGAACACTGACATTCGGTTCGGAAGCTTTCTTT
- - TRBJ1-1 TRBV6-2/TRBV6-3 CASSFYSSMNTEAFF TGTGCCAGCAGTTTTTACAGCTCCATGAACACTGAAGCTTTCTTT
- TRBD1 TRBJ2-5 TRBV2 CASSSPGQGQETQYF TGTGCCAGCAGTTCCCCGGGACAGGGTCAAGAGACCCAGTACTTC
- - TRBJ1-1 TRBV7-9 CASSLDTEAFF TGTGCCAGCAGCCTTGACACTGAAGCTTTCTTT
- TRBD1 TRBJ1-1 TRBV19 CASSFRGHQNTEAFF TGTGCCAGTAGTTTTAGGGGGCACCAGAACACTGAAGCTTTCTTT
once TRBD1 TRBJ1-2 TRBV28 CASSPPGQGTSASGYTF TGTGCCAGCAGTCCCCCGGGACAGGGGACTTCGGCGAGTGGCTACACCTTC
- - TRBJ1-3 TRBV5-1 CASSRGGSGNTIYF TGCGCCAGCAGCCGAGGGGGCTCTGGAAACACCATATATTTT
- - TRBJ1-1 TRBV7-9 CASSSPRGSEAFF TGTGCCAGCAGCTCGCCACGCGGCTCTGAAGCTTTCTTT
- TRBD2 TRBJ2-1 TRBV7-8 CASSPLAGVNEQFF TGTGCCAGCAGCCCCTTAGCGGGCGTCAATGAGCAGTTCTTC
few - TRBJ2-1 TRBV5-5 CASSFNTRWSYNEQFF TGTGCCAGCAGCTTCAACACCCGATGGTCCTACAATGAGCAGTTCTTC
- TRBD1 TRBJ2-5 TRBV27 CASSWWGTGETQYF TGTGCCAGCAGTTGGTGGGGGACAGGGGAGACCCAGTACTTC
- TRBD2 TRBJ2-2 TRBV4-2 CASSIPGLDAGELFF TGTGCCAGCAGCATCCCGGGACTAGATGCCGGGGAGCTGTTTTTT
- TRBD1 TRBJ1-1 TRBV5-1 CASSGRTGVNTEAFF TGCGCCAGCAGCGGAAGGACAGGGGTGAACACTGAAGCTTTCTTT
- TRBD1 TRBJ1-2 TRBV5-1 CASSAYRGANYGYTF TGCGCCAGCAGCGCCTACAGGGGAGCTAACTATGGCTACACCTTC
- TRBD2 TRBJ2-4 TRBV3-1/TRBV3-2 CASSQVPAGLRNIQYF TGTGCCAGCAGCCAAGTCCCAGCGGGGCTTAGAAACATTCAGTACTTC
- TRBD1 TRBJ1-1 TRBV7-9 CASSLQGASTEAFF TGTGCCAGCAGCTTACAGGGGGCTTCCACTGAAGCTTTCTTT
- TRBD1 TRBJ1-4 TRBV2 CASTRDRTNEKLFF TGTGCCAGCACGCGGGACAGAACTAATGAAAAACTGTTTTTT
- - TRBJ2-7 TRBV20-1 CSASGQGEQYF TGCAGTGCTAGTGGCCAGGGCGAGCAGTACTTC
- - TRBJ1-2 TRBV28 CASSTPEIYNYGYTF TGTGCCAGCAGCACGCCTGAGATTTATAACTATGGCTACACCTTC
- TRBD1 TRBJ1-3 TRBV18 CASSPRDRAGNTIYF TGTGCCAGCTCCCCCCGGGACAGGGCTGGAAACACCATATATTTT
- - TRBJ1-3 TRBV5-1 CASSLYRGNTIYF TGCGCCAGCAGCTTATACAGGGGAAACACCATATATTTT
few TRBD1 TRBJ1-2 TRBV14 CASSPGGRYGYTF TGTGCCAGCAGCCCAGGGGGCCGCTATGGCTACACCTTC
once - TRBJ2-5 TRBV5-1 CASSLATRWETQYF TGCGCCAGCAGCTTGGCCACTAGGTGGGAGACCCAGTACTTC
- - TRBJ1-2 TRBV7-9 CASSLGDYGYTF TGTGCCAGCAGCTTAGGAGACTATGGCTACACCTTC
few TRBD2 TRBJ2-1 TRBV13 CASSPRSSGGASNEQFF TGTGCCAGCAGCCCCCGTTCTAGCGGGGGGGCCAGTAATGAGCAGTTCTTC
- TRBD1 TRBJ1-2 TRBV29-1 CSVAGGDIYGYTF TGCAGCGTTGCAGGGGGCGATATCTATGGCTACACCTTC
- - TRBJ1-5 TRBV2 CASSWSAGGSQPQHF TGTGCCAGCAGCTGGTCGGCGGGAGGGAGTCAGCCCCAGCATTTT
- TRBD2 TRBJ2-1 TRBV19 CASSWGSGGRNEQFF TGTGCCAGTAGTTGGGGTAGCGGGGGAAGGAATGAGCAGTTCTTC
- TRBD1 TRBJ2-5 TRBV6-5 CASSSTTTGKETQYF TGTGCCAGCAGCTCGACGACGACAGGGAAGGAGACCCAGTACTTC
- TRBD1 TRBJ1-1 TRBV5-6 CASSLGRGPTEAFF TGTGCCAGCAGCTTGGGCAGGGGGCCCACTGAAGCTTTCTTT
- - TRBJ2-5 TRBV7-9 CASRPVRGAQETQYF TGTGCCAGCAGACCTGTTCGGGGGGCCCAAGAGACCCAGTACTTC
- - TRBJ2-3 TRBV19 CASAIGDTYTDTQYF TGTGCCAGTGCCATTGGGGACACCTACACAGATACGCAGTATTTT
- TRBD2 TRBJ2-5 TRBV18 CASSPGTSGQETQYF TGTGCCAGCTCACCCGGGACTAGCGGCCAAGAGACCCAGTACTTC
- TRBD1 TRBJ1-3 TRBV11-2 CASSLTTGTSGNTIYF TGTGCCAGCAGCCTGACGACAGGGACTTCTGGAAACACCATATATTTT
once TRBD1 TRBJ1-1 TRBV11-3 CASSSRGPTEAFF TGTGCCAGCAGCTCCAGGGGGCCGACTGAAGCTTTCTTT
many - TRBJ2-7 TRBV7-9 CASSSTESYEQYF TGTGCCAGCAGCTCGACGGAGTCCTACGAGCAGTACTTC
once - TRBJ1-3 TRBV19 CASSIRGIDTIYF TGTGCCAGTAGTATTCGGGGGATCGACACCATATATTTT
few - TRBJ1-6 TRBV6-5 CASRGDFTYNSPLHF TGTGCCAGCAGGGGCGATTTCACCTATAATTCACCCCTCCACTTT
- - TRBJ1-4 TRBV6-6 CASSTLGGANEKLFF TGTGCCAGCAGTACCTTGGGGGGGGCTAATGAAAAACTGTTTTTT
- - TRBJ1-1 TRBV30 CAWMQGKAEAFF TGTGCCTGGATGCAGGGGAAGGCTGAAGCTTTCTTT
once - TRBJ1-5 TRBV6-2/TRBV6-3 CASSWGGNQPQHF TGTGCCAGCAGTTGGGGAGGCAATCAGCCCCAGCATTTT
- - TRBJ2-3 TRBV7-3 CASSLGTIGSTDTQYF TGTGCCAGCAGCTTAGGGACAATCGGCAGCACAGATACGCAGTATTTT
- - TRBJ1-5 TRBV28 CASSARPLTAQPQHF TGTGCCAGCAGTGCTAGACCGCTTACCGCTCAGCCCCAGCATTTT